These 13 T cell receptor beta chains were sequenced from one sample in a study of human T cells and chemical hapten exposure (dated by TCRdb to 2020 to 2022). Library creation used RACE. TCRdb records NextSeq 500 as the sequencer. TCRdb passed the public sequencing reads through fastp at Q25 and MiXCR, retaining productive beta sequences. Every distinct CDR3 protein forms one entry, paired with its most common genes and DNA. The table for this sample lists around 120,000 distinct CDR3 sequences; roughly an eighth of them were counted only once. Clones ranked in the top ten supply about 0.85% of the sample. The time point label for this specimen denotes: patch test 1, 2 weeks after DPC sensitization. The treatment or condition label of this sample denotes: therapeutic diphenylcyclopropenone sensitization with weekly scalp DPC. The source material was whole blood, sampled in connection with sensitization to the hapten diphenylcyclopropenone (DPC). These receptor sequences come from a man aged 18 to 29 with alopecia areata. Some clones in this sample may be carry-over from other donors' samples.

The J gene is TRBJ2-1, the V gene TRBV3-1, with 9 nucleotides matching TRBD1. V shed 1 base and J 2 bases; nucleotides not matched to a gene: 15. The CDR3 runs 20 residues. Germline assignment: CDR1 LGHDT and CDR2 YNNKEL (reference sequence). CDR3 region: CASSQVGYRGRSFTYNEQFF. As DNA, the CDR3 is TGTGCCAGCAGCCAAGTCGGGTACAGGGGGCGTTCATTTACCTACAATGAGCAGTTCTTC.

The chain joins TRBV5-1 to TRBJ1-2, with 7 bases fitting TRBD1. Trimming took 0 bases from V and 5 from J; bases not matched to a gene: 7. This CDR3 comprises 15 residues. Germline V gene data show CDR1 as SGHRS and CDR2 as YFSETQ. For the CDR3, the DNA is TGCGCCAGCAGCTTGGCCCCGACAGGGCAGTATGGCTACACCTTC. Encoded protein: CASSLAPTGQYGYTF.

The chain couples TRBV11-2 to TRBJ2-7; 7 nucleotides match TRBD1. The ends lost 5 bases at V and 2 bases at J; junction bases unmatched: 12. The CDR3 loop spans 16 amino acids. CDR1 SGHAT and CDR2 FQNNGV come from the germline V gene. CDR3 region: CASSPSRGRLAYEQYF. CDR3 nucleotide sequence: TGTGCCAGCAGCCCATCTAGGGGGCGGCTGGCCTACGAGCAGTACTTC.

This clonotype has at least ten counts. The chain employs TRBV20-1 and TRBJ1-2; D is perhaps TRBD1 (5 bases). V lost 6 bases and J lost 7, with 15 bases in between. The CDR3 loop spans 12 amino acids. The V gene's germline CDR1 is DFQATT and CDR2 SNEGSKA (reference sequence). The CDR3 DNA reads TGCAGTGCCTCCCAGGGCGAAAGTGGCTACACCTTC. It encodes CSASQGESGYTF.

The genes are TRBV29-1 and TRBJ2-2; 10 bases map to TRBD2. The CDR3 contains 18 residues. CDR1 is SQVTM and CDR2 is ANQGSEA in the germline V gene. The trim removed 1 base at V and 0 bases at J, leaving 8 bases unmatched. The CDR3: CSVEGLSGGNPNTGELFF. The CDR3 coding sequence is TGCAGCGTTGAAGGTCTTAGCGGGGGGAATCCGAACACCGGGGAGCTGTTTTTT.

The rearrangement joins TRBV7-6 to TRBJ2-3; D gene unclear. The germline V gene has CDR1 SGHVS and CDR2 FNYEAQ. The CDR3 is made up of 15 amino acids. V was trimmed by 5 bases and J by 3 bases, leaving 15 bases between them. The CDR3 protein is CASSPGGVWTDTQYF. The CDR3 nucleotides are TGTGCCAGCAGCCCGGGTGGGGTTTGGACAGATACGCAGTATTTT. The entire variable domain, with the rest obtained from reference TRBV7-6 and TRBJ2-3, is as follows: GAGVSQSPRYKVTKRGQDVALRCDPISGHVSLYWYRQALGQGPEFLTYFNYEAQQDKSGLPNDRFSAERPEGSISTLTIQRTEQRDSAMYRCASSPGGVWTDTQYFGPGTRLTVL.

This clonotype was observed a handful of times. This chain uses TRBV11-2 with TRBJ1-2; weak D call: TRBD1 (6 bases). The CDR3 spans 14 residues. The germline V and J ends were trimmed by 5 bases and 0 bases, with 10 bases remaining between them. Germline CDR1 and CDR2: SGHAT and FQNNGV. The CDR3 spells CASSEWTANYGYTF. DNA for the CDR3: TGTGCCAGCAGCGAGTGGACAGCTAACTATGGCTACACCTTC. The full variable domain, completed using reference TRBV11-2 and TRBJ1-2, is EAGVAQSPRYKIIEKRQSVAFWCNPISGHATLYWYQQILGQGPKLLIQFQNNGVVDDSQLPKDRFSAERLKGVDSTLKIQPAKLEDSAVYLCASSEWTANYGYTFGSGTRLTVV.

The gene calls are TRBV28 and TRBJ2-7; tentatively, D is TRBD1 (5 bases). CDR3 length equals 13 residues. V dropped 5 bases and J dropped 2 bases, with 10 bases sitting between them. The V gene's germline CDR1 is MDHEN and CDR2 SYDVKM. In DNA, the CDR3 is TGTGCCAGCAGTAGACAGCATGCCTACGAGCAGTACGTC. It is translated as CASSRQHAYEQYV.

The gene calls are TRBV6-2 or TRBV6-3 and TRBJ2-5; 7 nucleotides line up with TRBD1. Germline-derived CDR1 and CDR2 are MNHEY and SVGEGT. The J segment lost 7 bases and the V segment lost 2 bases, leaving 10 bases of the junction unmatched. This CDR3 has 15 amino acids. The CDR3 DNA sequence: TGTGCCAGCAGTTACGGGACAGAGGATAGGTGGACCCAGTACTTC. It codes for CASSYGTEDRWTQYF.

The sample holds a few counts of this clonotype. The chain employs TRBV12-2 and TRBJ2-5; the D call in the table, TRBD2, was not verified against the DNA. TRBV12-2 is described as a pseudogene. The CDR3 covers 18 residues. The CDR3 sequence: CASRSTETSEHGGETQYF. In nucleotides, the CDR3 is TGTGCAAGTCGCTCCACCGAAACTAGCGAACATGGTGGAGAGACCCAGTACTTC.

The chain links TRBV27 to TRBJ1-5; the D gene is possibly TRBD1 (5 bases). The CDR3 covers 17 residues. The germline gives CDR1 MNHEY, CDR2 SMNVEV (reference sequence). V lost 5 bases and J 0 bases, leaving 17 bases between the germline ends. The CDR3 DNA sequence: TGTGCCAGCAGTCCCAGAAACAGGAGATATAGCAATCAGCCCCAGCATTTT. Its translation: CASSPRNRRYSNQPQHF.

This chain connects TRBV12-3 or TRBV12-4 to TRBJ2-1; the D gene is possibly TRBD1 (6 bases). This CDR3 has 11 amino acids. V was shortened by 5 bases and J by 13 bases, with 12 bases between the two germline ends. The CDR3 region has the DNA TGTGCCAGCAGTACAGGGTTTGTACAGTTCTTC. Its translation is CASSTGFVQFF.

There are a few counts of this clonotype. The chain employs TRBV11-2 and TRBJ2-3; 9 positions match TRBD2. This CDR3 is built from 16 residues. CDR1 SGHAT and CDR2 FQNNGV come from the germline V gene. The ends lost 3 bases at V and 6 bases at J; junction bases unmatched: 10. CDR3 amino acids: CASSFSLAGFWDTQYF. DNA for the CDR3: TGTGCCAGCAGCTTCTCGCTAGCGGGGTTTTGGGATACGCAGTATTTT.